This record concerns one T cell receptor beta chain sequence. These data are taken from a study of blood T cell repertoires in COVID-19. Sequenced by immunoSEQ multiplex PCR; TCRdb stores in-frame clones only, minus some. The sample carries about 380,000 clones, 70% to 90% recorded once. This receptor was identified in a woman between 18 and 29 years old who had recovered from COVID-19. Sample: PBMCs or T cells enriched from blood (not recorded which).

The chain's CDR3 is CASSEPAELPPLHF. The CDR3 DNA follows: TGTGCCAGCAGTGAACCAGCGGAATTGCCACCCCTCCACTTT. The chain carries TRBV28 and TRBJ1-6; D is unresolved. Germline loops: CDR1 MDHEN, CDR2 SYDVKM. V lost 5 bases and J 11 bases, leaving 16 bases between the germline ends. CDR3 length: 14 residues.